The sequence of this T cell receptor beta chain was determined in a study of Tregs in tolerant kidney transplant recipients. Produced via immunoSEQ multiplex PCR; TCRdb's table is partial and in-frame only. The sample holds about 48,000 clones. The CDR3 length is 17 residues. Germline assignment: CDR1 DFQATT and CDR2 SNEGSKA (reference sequence). J lost 5 bases, V lost 1 base, and 13 bases had no gene match. On this clone: Sequencing ends 3 residues short of the CDR3 end; the germline J gene provides the rest.

V usage is TRBV20-1 and J usage is TRBJ2-2, with 7 bases identical to TRBD1. The receptor's source is a human donor who received a combined kidney and bone marrow transplant. The sample in question was CD4+ T cells from blood, obtained before the transplant. The CDR3 bases that were read are TGCAGTGCTAGAGCCCTCCGGACAGGTCGAGGAACCGGGGAG. As protein: CSARALRTGRGTGE. The entire CDR3 protein is CSARALRTGRGTGELFF.